This T cell receptor (beta chain) originates from a study of human T cells and chemical hapten exposure. On the study more broadly: Subjects had 2% DPC placed on around 2 cm by around 2 cm of upper inner arm skin for sensitization. Cases of alopecia areata, totalis or universalis occurred in a predominantly female patient group.

The study's findings and limits: Sensitization with DPC brought no change to TCRs above 1 in 1000 in frequency.

CDR1 LGHDT and CDR2 YNNKEL come from the germline V gene (reference sequence). The trim removed 7 bases at V and 7 bases at J, leaving 7 bases unmatched. The CDR3 has 14 residues. Time point of the sample: patch test 2, 6 weeks after DPC sensitization. Treatment defined: therapeutic diphenylcyclopropenone sensitization with weekly scalp DPC. Single cDNA molecules in the library carried unique molecular identifiers attached during preparation. Each CDR3 protein is one row after TCRdb ran MiXCR on the RACE reads. Among tens of thousands of distinct CDR3 sequences listed, 3% to 3.5% were seen once. This clonotype came up a few times. Its antigen is unidentified.

This sequence joins TRBV3-1 and TRBJ2-3; 11 nucleotides agree with TRBD2. The clonotype comes from a man aged 35 to 55 with alopecia areata. Some clones in this sample may be carry-over from other donors' samples. Sequencing used whole blood, obtained in connection with sensitization to the hapten diphenylcyclopropenone (DPC). CDR3 region: CASTSTSGSYTQYF. The DNA for the CDR3 is TGTGCCAGCACCTCCACTAGCGGGAGTTATACGCAGTATTTT.